A selection of T cell receptor beta chains follows, all from one sample in a study of blood T cell repertoires in COVID-19. Assay: immunoSEQ multiplex PCR; the TCRdb copy retains only in-frame clones and omits some. The sample has about 300,000 clones, about 88% seen once. The sequenced material came from peripheral blood. The receptors here all came from a man between 65 and 80 years old with acute or convalescent COVID-19. Both conserved end residues are part of each CDR3. A D gene is named only where the DNA matches it firmly. Not every row has a clone size; where given, it reads once, few, many or a size class.

size | D | J | V | DNA | CDR3
once | - | TRBJ1-1 | TRBV5-5 | TGTGCCAGCAGCGCAACGCTAAGTCGGACTGAAGCTTTCTTT | CASSATLSRTEAFF
- | - | TRBJ1-5 | TRBV6-2/TRBV6-3 | TGTGCCAGCAGTTACTGGAGTTATAGCAATCAGCCCCAGCATTTT | CASSYWSYSNQPQHF
- | TRBD1 | TRBJ2-7 | TRBV6-1 | TGTGCCAGCAGTGAAGGGACAGGGCCTTACGAGCAGTACTTC | CASSEGTGPYEQYF
- | - | TRBJ1-6 | TRBV20-1 | TGCAGTGCTAGTTTTGGGTCCAGGGTGGTTAATTCACCCCTCCACTTT | CSASFGSRVVNSPLHF
few | TRBD1 | TRBJ1-5 | TRBV6-2/TRBV6-3 | TGTGCCAGCAGTTACTCGACAGGGGCCCAGCCCCAGCATTTT | CASSYSTGAQPQHF
- | - | TRBJ2-7 | TRBV7-9 | TGTGCCAGCAGCTTAGAAGGAGGGACAGCCCACGAGCAGTACTTC | CASSLEGGTAHEQYF
- | - | TRBJ2-1 | TRBV6-5 | TGTGCCAGCAGCTTAAGCCGGGTCCTCAATGAGCAGTTCTTC | CASSLSRVLNEQFF
- | - | TRBJ1-5 | TRBV19 | TGTGCCAGTAGTATGTCCCAGGTTAATCAGCCCCAGCATTTT | CASSMSQVNQPQHF
many | - | TRBJ1-2 | TRBV4-3 | TGCGCCAGCAGCCAAGATTCCGGGATCGTATATGGCTACACCTTC | CASSQDSGIVYGYTF
once | - | TRBJ2-3 | TRBV24-1 | TGTGCCACCAGTGACCCCGGACCGGAGGGAGGCACAGATACGCAGTATTTT | CATSDPGPEGGTDTQYF
- | TRBD2 | TRBJ2-1 | TRBV5-6 | TGTGCCAGCAGCCAGGGACTAGCAACCTACAATGAGCAGTTCTTC | CASSQGLATYNEQFF
few | TRBD2 | TRBJ2-7 | TRBV19 | TGTGCCAGTAGTGGGGGAAGCGGGAGCTCCTACGAGCAGTACTTC | CASSGGSGSSYEQYF
- | - | TRBJ2-3 | TRBV5-1 | TGCGCCAGCAGCTTGTTCCCCGACGGGGATACGCAGTATTTT | CASSLFPDGDTQYF
- | - | TRBJ2-7 | TRBV2 | TGTGCCAGCGGTAGGGAGGGGGGCGAGCAGTACTTC | CASGREGGEQYF
- | - | TRBJ1-1 | TRBV10-2 | TGCGCCAGCAGACAACAGGTGAACACTGAAGCTTTCTTT | CASRQQVNTEAFF
- | TRBD1 | TRBJ2-7 | TRBV29-1 | TGCAGCGTTACCGGGACAGGGGGCATCTACGAGCAGTACTTC | CSVTGTGGIYEQYF
once | TRBD2 | TRBJ2-1 | TRBV27 | TGTGCCAGCAGTTTATCCCCCGGGGGGGCGTACAATGAGCAGTTCTTC | CASSLSPGGAYNEQFF
- | TRBD1 | TRBJ1-6 | TRBV18 | TGTGCCAGCTCACTACTAAACGACAGGGCCGGTTCACCCCTCCACTTT | CASSLLNDRAGSPLHF
few | - | TRBJ2-1 | TRBV29-1 | TGCAGCACCGACGGGGAGGAGGTCACCTACAATGAGCAGTTCTTC | CSTDGEEVTYNEQFF
many | TRBD1 | TRBJ2-1 | TRBV13 | TGTGCCAGCAGCCGGGACAGGGGGGGCCTCCTACAGTTCTTC | CASSRDRGGLLQFF
- | TRBD2 | TRBJ2-3 | TRBV7-2 | TGTGCCAGCAGCTTAGGCGGGGGGGCCGCAGATACGCAGTATTTT | CASSLGGGAADTQYF
- | TRBD1 | TRBJ1-5 | TRBV4-2 | TGTGCCAGCAGCCAAGGACAGGGGGGGAAACAGCCCCAGCATTTT | CASSQGQGGKQPQHF
- | - | TRBJ2-7 | TRBV2 | TGTGCCTGCCGGGGACTTGGGGGATACGAGCAGTACTTC | CACRGLGGYEQYF
- | - | TRBJ2-1 | TRBV24-1 | TGTGCCACCAGTGACCCCTACAGGGTCGGTCAGTTCTTC | CATSDPYRVGQFF
- | - | TRBJ1-6 | TRBV6-5 | TGTGCCAGCAGTTACCCCCAGGGGCCTAATTCACCCCTCCACTTT | CASSYPQGPNSPLHF
few | - | TRBJ1-2 | TRBV15 | TGTGCCACCAGCAGAGATCGGAACTATGGCTACACCTTC | CATSRDRNYGYTF
- | TRBD1 | TRBJ2-7 | TRBV19 | TGTGCCAGTTCATCCAGGGGGAGCTCCTACGAGCAGTACTTC | CASSSRGSSYEQYF
- | - | TRBJ1-5 | TRBV2 | TGTGCCAGCAGTGGGGAGGTGGGTCAGCCCCAGCATTTT | CASSGEVGQPQHF
few | - | TRBJ1-1 | TRBV3-1/TRBV3-2 | TGTGCCAGCAGCCAAAGCAGGTTGAACACTGAAGCTTTCTTT | CASSQSRLNTEAFF
- | - | TRBJ2-1 | TRBV6-2/TRBV6-3 | TGTGCCAGCAGTTACCAGGCCAATGAGCAGTTCTTC | CASSYQANEQFF
- | TRBD1 | TRBJ1-4 | TRBV2 | TGTGCCAGCACGCGGACAGGGGGCCCGCCTGATGAAAAACTGTTTTTT | CASTRTGGPPDEKLFF
- | TRBD2 | TRBJ2-3 | TRBV2 | TGTGCCAGCTCGGGACTAGCCACTTTCACAGATACGCAGTATTTT | CASSGLATFTDTQYF
- | TRBD1 | TRBJ2-5 | TRBV4-3 | TGCGCCAGCAGCCACGAGCTGACAGGGGGCAGGGAGACCCAGTACTTC | CASSHELTGGRETQYF
- | - | TRBJ1-4 | TRBV19 | TGTGCCAGTAGTATTCATAGGGGCCCTAATGAAAAACTGTTTTTT | CASSIHRGPNEKLFF
- | - | TRBJ1-5 | TRBV24-1 | TGTGCCACCAGTGATTTTGACGAGAGGCAGCCCCAGCATTTT | CATSDFDERQPQHF
- | TRBD2 | TRBJ2-1 | TRBV4-3 | TGCGCCAGCAGCCGGCGGACTAGCGGGATCTACAATGAGCAGTTCTTC | CASSRRTSGIYNEQFF
- | TRBD1 | TRBJ2-7 | TRBV5-1 | TGCGCCAGCAGACGGGGACAGATCTACGAGCAGTACTTC | CASRRGQIYEQYF
once | - | TRBJ1-6 | TRBV10-3 | TGTGCCGTCAGGACAGCGAGCTCCTATAATTCACCCCTCCACTTT | CAVRTASSYNSPLHF
once | - | TRBJ1-2 | TRBV28 | TGTGCCAGCAGTACTCAACAGGGAATCCTCAGCTATGGCTACACCTTC | CASSTQQGILSYGYTF
- | - | TRBJ1-1 | TRBV7-2 | TGTGCCAGCAGCACCGACAGGTCTTACACTGAAGCTTTCTTT | CASSTDRSYTEAFF
- | - | TRBJ2-7 | TRBV6-5 | TGTGCCAGCAGTTACAATCCGGGAACCGAGCAGTACTTC | CASSYNPGTEQYF
- | - | TRBJ2-5 | TRBV12-3/TRBV12-4 | TGTGCCAGCGCGATGGGAGGGACCCAGTACTTC | CASAMGGTQYF
few | - | TRBJ2-5 | TRBV2 | TGTGCCAGCAGTGACCTAGGATTCCAAGAGACCCAGTACTTC | CASSDLGFQETQYF
- | TRBD2 | TRBJ2-7 | TRBV7-2 | TGTGCCAGCAGCCGGCCCGGACTAGCGGGACCCCACGAGCAGTACTTC | CASSRPGLAGPHEQYF
once | - | TRBJ2-7 | TRBV12-3/TRBV12-4 | TGTGCCAGCAGTTTAGATAACTCTGACGAGCAGTACTTC | CASSLDNSDEQYF
- | - | TRBJ1-3 | TRBV18 | TGTGCCAGCTCAGGGAGGCCTCCTAGCTCTGGAAACACCATATATTTT | CASSGRPPSSGNTIYF
- | - | TRBJ1-4 | TRBV19 | TGTGCCAGTAGTGCCGTGATGGGAGTTAATGAAAAACTGTTTTTT | CASSAVMGVNEKLFF
- | - | TRBJ2-4 | TRBV6-6 | TGTGCCATCTCGGACAGCCTCTCAGGTGACATTCAGTACTTC | CAISDSLSGDIQYF
- | TRBD1 | TRBJ2-1 | TRBV5-1 | TGCGCCAGCAGCTTCGGACAGGGGATGGCCAATGAGCAGTTCTTC | CASSFGQGMANEQFF
- | TRBD1 | TRBJ1-1 | TRBV18 | TGTGCCAGCTCTCTCGGGACAGGGACTGAAGCTTTCTTT | CASSLGTGTEAFF
- | TRBD1 | TRBJ2-7 | TRBV6-2/TRBV6-3 | TGTGCCAGCAGTTACGCGACAGGGCGCGAGCAGTACTTC | CASSYATGREQYF
- | TRBD2 | TRBJ2-7 | TRBV7-2 | TGTGCCAGCAGCCAACTACGGGGGGGATTTGGGACGGTATCCTACGAGCAGTACTTC | CASSQLRGGFGTVSYEQYF
- | - | TRBJ2-3 | TRBV12-3/TRBV12-4 | TGTGCCAGCAAAAAGGCGGCAGATACGCAGTATTTT | CASKKAADTQYF
- | TRBD2 | TRBJ2-3 | TRBV6-7 | TGTGCCAACCGCCGAATGAGGGAGGGCCTGAGCACAGATACGCAGTATTTT | CANRRMREGLSTDTQYF
- | - | TRBJ2-5 | TRBV19 | TGTGCCAGTAGTTCCCCCTCCAGGGATCTTCGGGAGACCCAGTACTTC | CASSSPSRDLRETQYF
- | TRBD2 | TRBJ2-5 | TRBV30 | TGTGCCTGGAGTCTCCTAGCGGGGGGCATCCAAGAGACCCAGTACTTC | CAWSLLAGGIQETQYF
- | - | TRBJ1-6 | TRBV3-1/TRBV3-2 | TGTGCCAGCAGCCAACTAGAGGGCCATTCACCCCTCCACTTT | CASSQLEGHSPLHF
- | - | TRBJ1-4 | TRBV27 | TGTGCCAGCAGTTTCGGACAGCTTAATGAAAAACTGTTTTTT | CASSFGQLNEKLFF
- | - | TRBJ1-4 | TRBV6-5 | TGTGCCAGCAGTCCCGTGGGGGGGCGTGAAAAACTGTTTTTT | CASSPVGGREKLFF
once | TRBD1 | TRBJ2-7 | TRBV2 | TGTGCCAGCCCACCCGGGACAGGGATGGGGGAGCAGTACTTC | CASPPGTGMGEQYF